The 30 T cell receptor beta chains below come from one sample, sequenced in a study of T-cell memory formation after mild COVID-19. TCRdb re-called the 5' RACE reads through MiXCR, storing one row per CDR3 protein. The repertoire holds tens of thousands of distinct CDR3 sequences, over 15% seen once, with roughly a third in the top ten. The source material was PBMCs or a T cell subset sorted from them (not recorded which). The receptors shown here come from an adult woman who had mild COVID-19 (a few samples of this study predate the infection). Cell type and time point are not known.

This clonotype was counted between two and nine times. The chain joins TRBV6-1 to TRBJ2-1, with 8 bases matching TRBD2. Germline CDR1 MNHNS, CDR2 SASEGT. CDR3 size: 13 residues. The V and J ends lost 7 bases and 12 bases, in that order; junction bases with no gene match: 11. CDR3 bases: TGTGCCAGCAAAACTAGCGGCCCACCTGCGCAGTTCTTC. It is translated as CASKTSGPPAQFF.

The CDR3 here is CSALSGGTNSPLHF. In nucleotides, the CDR3 is TGCAGCGCCCTCTCCGGGGGGACCAATTCACCCCTCCACTTT. This chain joins TRBV29-1 and TRBJ1-6; TRBD1 might be the D (5 bases). The CDR3 totals 14 residues. Germline values: CDR1 SQVTM, CDR2 ANQGSEA. Trimming removed 7 bases at V and 7 bases at J, with 17 bases between.

This clonotype was picked up a small number of times. The chain employs TRBV30 and TRBJ2-3, with 9 positions matching TRBD2. This CDR3 is built from 14 residues. CDR1 and CDR2 (germline): GTSNPN, SVGIG (reference sequence). V trimming: 2 bases; J trimming: 4 bases; junction bases outside the gene matches: 4. The DNA of the CDR3 is TGTGCCTGGAGTCGCGCGGGAGGGCCAGATACGCAGTATTTT. Encoded protein: CAWSRAGGPDTQYF.

The rearrangement links TRBV27 to TRBJ2-7; weak D call: TRBD1 (6 bases). The germline gives CDR1 MNHEY, CDR2 SMNVEV (reference sequence). With 7 bases removed from V and 2 bases from J, the gap between germline ends came to 18 bases. The CDR3 loop spans 15 amino acids. The CDR3 loop reads CASTPEGKGAYEQYF. CDR3 coding DNA: TGTGCCAGCACCCCCGAGGGGAAGGGGGCCTACGAGCAGTACTTC.

In this sample, this clonotype turned up a few times. The genes are TRBV6-1 and TRBJ2-3, with D unresolved. V was cut by 2 bases and J by 1 base, with 13 bases left in between. The CDR3 consists of 16 residues. Per the germline V gene, CDR1 is MNHNS and CDR2 is SASEGT. The CDR3 sequence: CASSEKVGSGTDTQYF. In nucleotides, the CDR3 is TGTGCCAGCAGTGAAAAGGTTGGCTCGGGCACAGATACGCAGTATTTT.

The CDR3 region is CASRTTGPSYNEQFF. DNA for the CDR3: TGTGCCAGCAGGACGACAGGGCCCTCCTACAATGAGCAGTTCTTC. This chain connects TRBV4-2 to TRBJ2-1, with 7 bases matching TRBD1. The V gene end was trimmed by 6 bases and the J gene end by 0 bases; junction bases not matched to a gene: 5. This CDR3 spans 15 amino acids. In germline, CDR1 is LGHNA, CDR2 YNFKEQ.

This clonotype was observed once. At one end, the junction sequence differs from germline, possibly due to a read error. The chain uses TRBV24-1 and TRBJ2-2; D remains ambiguous. Germline-derived CDR1 and CDR2 are KGHDR and SFDVKD. This CDR3 spans 12 amino acids. CDR3 sequence reads: CSTSGWTGELFF. DNA for the CDR3: TGTTCCACCAGTGGATGGACCGGGGAGCTGTTTTTT.

This clonotype turned up a few times. The rearrangement links TRBV27 to TRBJ2-7; 8 bases are a match to TRBD2. The CDR3 length is 17 residues. V gave up 0 bases and J gave up 5 bases; unmatched junction bases: 12. In germline, CDR1 is MNHEY, CDR2 SMNVEV (reference sequence). The CDR3 bases are TGTGCCAGCAGTTTATCTCCGGGGGGGATCGGGTTACACGAGCAGTACTTC. This translates into CASSLSPGGIGLHEQYF.

By share of the sample, this clonotype is medium-sized. The chain couples TRBV11-2 to TRBJ2-7, with D maybe TRBD2 (5 bases). Germline-derived CDR1 and CDR2 are SGHAT and FQNNGV. Trimming took off 5 bases at V and 0 bases at J, with 17 bases between the two ends. The CDR3 contains 16 residues. This chain's CDR3 is CASSPKVRDSSYEQYF. CDR3 DNA sequence: TGTGCCAGCAGCCCCAAAGTGAGGGATAGCTCCTACGAGCAGTACTTC. The full variable domain, in which reference TRBV11-2 and TRBJ2-7 provide the parts outside the CDR3, is EAGVAQSPRYKIIEKRQSVAFWCNPISGHATLYWYQQILGQGPKLLIQFQNNGVVDDSQLPKDRFSAERLKGVDSTLKIQPAKLEDSAVYLCASSPKVRDSSYEQYFGPGTRLTVT.

This clonotype was detected ten times or more. This chain joins TRBV5-1 and TRBJ2-1; perhaps TRBD2 as D (5 bases). Trimming took off 0 bases at V and 8 bases at J, with 15 bases between the two ends. The CDR3 extends over 15 amino acids. Germline values: CDR1 SGHRS, CDR2 YFSETQ. CDR3 sequence: CASSLGQAEVDEQFF. The CDR3 DNA reads TGCGCCAGCAGCTTGGGTCAGGCGGAGGTCGATGAGCAGTTCTTC.

The V gene is TRBV29-1, the J gene TRBJ2-1; D may be TRBD1 (5 bases). V lost 7 bases and J lost 5, with 15 bases in between. Germline CDR1 and CDR2: SQVTM and ANQGSEA. The CDR3 is 13 amino acids. In nucleotides, the CDR3 is TGCAGCGGCGCGCTTGCAGGGAACAATGAGCAGTTCTTC. Its translation: CSGALAGNNEQFF.

There are a few counts of this clonotype. The rearrangement links TRBV9 to TRBJ1-1, with TRBD1 as a possible D gene (5 bases). The ends were cut back, 5 bases at V and 5 bases at J, with 13 bases in the middle. The germline gives CDR1 SGDLS, CDR2 YYNGEE. The CDR3 totals 13 residues. CDR3 DNA: TGTGCCAGCAGGGGGGGGACCGGGACTGAAGCTTTCTTT. Amino acid sequence: CASRGGTGTEAFF.

By sample share, this clonotype is medium-sized. This chain connects TRBV12-3 or TRBV12-4 to TRBJ2-3, with 10 positions matching TRBD2. The J segment lost 5 bases and the V segment lost 5 bases, leaving 7 bases of the junction unmatched. This CDR3 is built from 15 residues. The chain's CDR3 is CASSTAGGKGDTQYF. CDR3 coding DNA: TGTGCCAGCAGTACAGCGGGAGGGAAGGGAGATACGCAGTATTTT.

This clonotype came up many times. The chain has TRBV27 and TRBJ2-2; unclear D gene. The CDR3 is 15 residues long. The V and J ends lost 4 bases and 5 bases respectively, with 14 bases between them. Germline lookup yields CDR1 MNHEY and CDR2 SMNVEV (reference sequence). CDR3 protein: CASSWAPAVTGELFF. Here the CDR3 DNA reads TGTGCCAGCAGTTGGGCACCCGCAGTAACCGGGGAGCTGTTTTTT.

The V call is TRBV7-9, the J call TRBJ2-1, with 10 nucleotides matching TRBD2. This CDR3 has 12 residues. Germline CDR1 SEHNR, CDR2 FQNEAQ (reference sequence). The V and J ends lost 6 bases and 13 bases, in that order; junction bases with no gene match: 6. For the CDR3, the DNA is TGTGCCAGCAGACGAAGCGGGGGGGCCCAGTTCTTC. It encodes CASRRSGGAQFF. Supplemented by reference TRBV7-9 and TRBJ2-1, the full variable domain reads DTGVSQNPRHKITKRGQNVTFRCDPISEHNRLYWYRQTLGQGPEFLTYFQNEAQLEKSRLLSDRFSAERPKGSFSTLEIQRTEQGDSAMYLCASRRSGGAQFFGPGTRLTVL.

The table lists this clonotype with a few counts. The chain links TRBV29-1 to TRBJ2-7; maybe TRBD1 (5 bases). Per germline, CDR1 SQVTM and CDR2 ANQGSEA. CDR3 length: 15 amino acids. The V and J ends lost 0 bases and 2 bases respectively, with 14 bases between them. Written as DNA, the CDR3 is TGCAGCGTTGAAGAAGGGCCCAGGGAAACCTACGAGCAGTACTTC. Encoded protein: CSVEEGPRETYEQYF.

This clonotype showed up just a few times. The chain couples TRBV5-1 to TRBJ1-1; tentatively, D is TRBD1 (5 bases). Germline V gene sequence: CDR1 SGHRS, CDR2 YFSETQ. The CDR3 is made up of 12 amino acids. Trimming pared 1 base from V and 6 bases from J, leaving 7 bases between. CDR3 protein: CASSLQGAEAFF. CDR3 in DNA: TGCGCCAGCAGCTTGCAAGGGGCTGAAGCTTTCTTT.

This clonotype has only a few counts. This rearrangement joins TRBV20-1 to TRBJ2-3; TRBD1 agrees at 7 bases. The CDR3 is 15 residues long. The V gene's germline CDR1 is DFQATT and CDR2 SNEGSKA (reference sequence). The J segment lost 8 bases and the V segment lost 5 bases, leaving 16 bases of the junction unmatched. The CDR3 is CSAPGTDGPVGTQYF. CDR3 DNA: TGCAGTGCTCCTGGGACAGACGGGCCTGTCGGTACGCAGTATTTT.

The chain uses TRBV24-1 and TRBJ2-1; TRBD1 is a possible D gene (6 bases). CDR1 and CDR2 (germline): KGHDR, SFDVKD. The CDR3 totals 15 residues. V shed 4 bases and J shed 9 bases, with 18 bases lying between them. This CDR3 reads CATSDRRGMRGEQFF. CDR3 nucleotide sequence: TGTGCCACCAGTGACCGCAGGGGTATGAGAGGTGAGCAGTTCTTC.

The chain has TRBV7-9 and TRBJ2-6; unclear D gene. Trimming pared 2 bases from V and 3 bases from J, leaving 14 bases between. Germline V CDR1 and CDR2: SEHNR, FQNEAQ (reference sequence). The CDR3 runs 17 residues. CDR3 in amino acids: CASSLQMIGFGANVLTF. The CDR3 region has the DNA TGTGCCAGCAGCTTACAGATGATTGGGTTTGGGGCCAACGTCCTGACTTTC.

The V and J genes are TRBV4-3 and TRBJ2-1, with 9 positions matching TRBD1. CDR1 is LGHNA, CDR2 YSLEER, per germline. The CDR3 covers 17 residues. The junction had 9 bases not matched to a gene; V was cut back by 3 bases and J by 3 bases. CDR3 sequence reads: CASSHPTRQGGYNEQFF. CDR3 DNA sequence: TGCGCCAGCAGCCACCCCACCCGACAGGGGGGCTACAATGAGCAGTTCTTC.

This clonotype was recorded a few times. This chain connects TRBV24-1 to TRBJ2-1; a possible D gene is TRBD2 (5 bases). Germline values: CDR1 KGHDR, CDR2 SFDVKD. The CDR3 runs to 16 residues. Trimming removed 1 base from V and 1 base from J, with 10 bases in between. This chain's CDR3 is CATSDLGGRSYNEQFF. The CDR3 nucleotides read TGTGCCACCAGTGATTTAGGTGGGAGATCCTACAATGAGCAGTTCTTC.

This rearrangement joins TRBV29-1 to TRBJ2-7, with TRBD2 as a possible D gene (6 bases). Germline V gene sequence: CDR1 SQVTM, CDR2 ANQGSEA. The CDR3 runs 13 residues. The V end lost 6 bases, the J end lost 3 bases, and 15 bases lay between the germline ends. CDR3 in DNA: TGCAGCGTGAGAGCAGTGGGGGGCTACGAGCAGTACTTC. It codes for CSVRAVGGYEQYF.

This rearrangement joins TRBV5-6 to TRBJ2-1, with a tentative D call TRBD1 (5 bases). V lost 0 bases to trimming and J lost 7 bases, with 14 bases between them. Germline CDR1 and CDR2: SGHDT and YYEEEE. The CDR3 is 15 residues long. The CDR3 DNA is TGTGCCAGCAGCTTGGTGTCCGGCAGGGCGAATGAGCAGTTCTTC. Its translation is CASSLVSGRANEQFF.

This sequence joins TRBV19 and TRBJ1-1; no firm D call. V lost 8 bases to trimming and J lost 8 bases, with 9 bases between them. The CDR3 has 10 amino acids. From germline, CDR1 is LNHDA and CDR2 SQIVND (reference sequence). The CDR3 bases are TGTGCCAGTGCGGGCCTGGAAGCTTTCTTT. Its protein product is CASAGLEAFF.

This clonotype was seen more than once but under ten times. V usage is TRBV7-9 and J usage is TRBJ1-2; D is unresolved. The CDR3 runs to 12 residues. The germline V gene encodes CDR1 SEHNR and CDR2 FQNEAQ (reference sequence). Trimming shortened V by 2 bases and J by 6 bases, and 7 bases separated the two germline ends. The CDR3 coding sequence is TGTGCCAGCAGCTTATTCCGGGATGGCTACACCTTC. It codes for CASSLFRDGYTF.

This clonotype was seen at least ten times. This sequence joins TRBV7-9 and TRBJ1-2; 7 positions match TRBD1. The junction had 10 bases not matched to a gene; V was cut back by 0 bases and J by 6 bases. The CDR3 is made up of 16 amino acids. CDR1 is SEHNR and CDR2 is FQNEAQ in the germline V gene (reference sequence). The CDR3 loop is CASSLAAGTDEDGYTF. DNA of the CDR3: TGTGCCAGCAGCTTAGCGGCGGGGACAGATGAAGATGGCTACACCTTC. The variable domain in full, with the rest retrieved from reference TRBV7-9 and TRBJ1-2, is DTGVSQNPRHKITKRGQNVTFRCDPISEHNRLYWYRQTLGQGPEFLTYFQNEAQLEKSRLLSDRFSAERPKGSFSTLEIQRTEQGDSAMYLCASSLAAGTDEDGYTFGSGTRLTVV.

The J gene is TRBJ2-7, the V gene TRBV2; 8 bases line up with TRBD2. The germline gives CDR1 SNHLY, CDR2 FYNNEI. The ends lost 0 bases at V and 2 bases at J; junction bases unmatched: 3. The CDR3 is 15 amino acids. CDR3 nucleotide sequence: TGTGCCAGCAGTGAAGCACGAGCGGGGGCCTACGAGCAGTACTTC. It translates to CASSEARAGAYEQYF.

This clonotype was counted between two and nine times. The rearrangement joins TRBV7-9 to TRBJ1-5; D not certain. The ends were cut back, 1 base at V and 2 bases at J, with 15 bases in the middle. The CDR3 has 17 amino acids. The germline V gene has CDR1 SEHNR and CDR2 FQNEAQ (reference sequence). The CDR3 here is CASSLEVSGEGNQPQHF. The CDR3, as DNA: TGTGCCAGCAGCTTAGAGGTGTCGGGCGAGGGCAATCAGCCCCAGCATTTT. The variable domain in full, completed from reference TRBV7-9 and TRBJ1-5, reads DTGVSQNPRHKITKRGQNVTFRCDPISEHNRLYWYRQTLGQGPEFLTYFQNEAQLEKSRLLSDRFSAERPKGSFSTLEIQRTEQGDSAMYLCASSLEVSGEGNQPQHFGDGTRLSIL.

The chain carries TRBV6-6 and TRBJ2-5, with D perhaps matching TRBD2 (7 bases). Trimming took off 8 bases at V and 5 bases at J, with 24 bases between the two ends. Germline V gene data show CDR1 as MNHNY and CDR2 as SVGAGI (reference sequence). This CDR3 has 16 residues. CDR3 sequence reads: CASCDSRRERGETQYF. The CDR3 region has the DNA TGTGCCAGCTGTGACTCTCGGCGGGAGAGGGGGGAGACCCAGTACTTC.